Sequencing of this T cell receptor beta chain was carried out in a study of Ad26.COV2.S vaccination and SARS-CoV-2 variants. The study, taken as a whole, reports: For non-spike TCRs, breadth in vaccine recipients resembled that in placebo recipients. Higher spike-specific TCR breadth was found in vaccine recipients than in placebo recipients. The analyses of TCR breadth and depth may have understated the size of total T cell responses.

The table came from immunoSEQ multiplex PCR; TCRdb's copy has only in-frame clones and leaves some out. Of around 100,000 clones in the sample, around 82% were seen once. The CDR3 length is 15 residues. CDR1 MDHEN and CDR2 SYDVKM come from the germline V gene. V shed 5 bases and J 5 bases; nucleotides not matched to a gene: 11. In regard to this clone: Its cognate antigen is unknown.

The TCR comes from a human donor who had recovered from COVID-19. V usage is TRBV28 and J usage is TRBJ2-5, with 7 bases matching TRBD2. Sample: peripheral blood, taken after recovery from COVID-19. The CDR3 sequence: CASSEETSSRETQYF. In nucleotides, the CDR3 is TGTGCCAGCAGTGAAGAGACTAGCAGTAGGGAGACCCAGTACTTC.